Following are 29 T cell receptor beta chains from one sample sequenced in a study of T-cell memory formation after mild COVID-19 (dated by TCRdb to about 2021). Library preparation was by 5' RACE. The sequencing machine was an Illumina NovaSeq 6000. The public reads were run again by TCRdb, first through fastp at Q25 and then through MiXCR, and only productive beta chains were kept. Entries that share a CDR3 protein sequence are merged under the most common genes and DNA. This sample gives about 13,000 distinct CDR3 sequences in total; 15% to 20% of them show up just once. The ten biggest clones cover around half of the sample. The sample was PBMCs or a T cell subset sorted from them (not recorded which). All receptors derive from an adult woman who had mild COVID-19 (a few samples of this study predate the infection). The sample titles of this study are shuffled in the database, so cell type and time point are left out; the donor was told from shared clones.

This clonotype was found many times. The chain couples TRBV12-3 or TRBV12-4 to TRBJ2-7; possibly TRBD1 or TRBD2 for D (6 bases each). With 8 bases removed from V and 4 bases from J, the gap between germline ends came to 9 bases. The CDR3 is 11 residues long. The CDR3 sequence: CASVGGYEQYF. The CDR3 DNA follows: TGTGCCAGCGTAGGGGGGTACGAGCAGTACTTC.

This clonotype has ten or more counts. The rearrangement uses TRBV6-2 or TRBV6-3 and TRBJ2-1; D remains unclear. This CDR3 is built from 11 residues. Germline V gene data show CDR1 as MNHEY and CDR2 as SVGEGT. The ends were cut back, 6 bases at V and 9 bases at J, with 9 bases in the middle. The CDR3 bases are TGTGCCAGCAGGTCCATGGGTGAGCAGTTCTTC. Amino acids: CASRSMGEQFF.

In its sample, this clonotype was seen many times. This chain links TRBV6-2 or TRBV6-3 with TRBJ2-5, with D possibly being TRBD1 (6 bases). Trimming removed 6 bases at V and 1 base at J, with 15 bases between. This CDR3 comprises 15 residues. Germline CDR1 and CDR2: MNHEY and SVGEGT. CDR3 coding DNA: TGTGCCAGCAGGTCTGGGGGCGCAAGCCAAGAGACCCAGTACTTC. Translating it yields CASRSGGASQETQYF.

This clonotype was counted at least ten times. In nucleotides, the CDR3 is TGTGCCAGCAGCTTAGAGCTAGCGGGAGGGGGATACTACGAGCAGTACTTC. It specifies CASSLELAGGGYYEQYF. The chain recombines TRBV7-8 with TRBJ2-7; 12 bases agree with TRBD2. With 1 base clipped from V and 3 bases from J, the junction kept 7 bases outside the gene matches. The CDR3 length is 17 residues. In germline, CDR1 is SGHVS, CDR2 FQNEAQ.

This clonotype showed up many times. The CDR3: CASSPRQGRDTEAFF. In DNA form, the CDR3 reads TGTGCCAGCAGTCCCCGACAGGGGCGGGACACTGAAGCTTTCTTT. The chain joins TRBV12-3 or TRBV12-4 to TRBJ1-1; TRBD1 agrees at 8 bases. The CDR3 consists of 15 residues. Trimming cost V 5 bases and J 3 bases; bases outside gene matches: 8.

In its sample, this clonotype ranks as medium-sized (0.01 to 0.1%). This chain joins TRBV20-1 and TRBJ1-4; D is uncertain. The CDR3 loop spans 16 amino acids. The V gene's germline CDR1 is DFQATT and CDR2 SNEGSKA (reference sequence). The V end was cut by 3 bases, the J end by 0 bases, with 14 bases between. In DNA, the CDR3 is TGCAGTGCTAGGGGCCCGATCGTTGCAACTAATGAAAAACTGTTTTTT. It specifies CSARGPIVATNEKLFF.

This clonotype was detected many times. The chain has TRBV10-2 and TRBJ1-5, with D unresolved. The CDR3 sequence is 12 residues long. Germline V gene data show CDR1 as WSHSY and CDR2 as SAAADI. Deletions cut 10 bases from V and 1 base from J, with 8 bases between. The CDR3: CATLGSNQPQHF. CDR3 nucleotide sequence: TGCGCCACATTAGGGAGCAATCAGCCCCAGCATTTT.

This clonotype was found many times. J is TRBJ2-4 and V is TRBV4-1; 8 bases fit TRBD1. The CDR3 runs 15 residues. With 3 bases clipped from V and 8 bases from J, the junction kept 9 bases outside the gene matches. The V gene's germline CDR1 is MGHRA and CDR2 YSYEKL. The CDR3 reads CASSHQGALGDIQYF. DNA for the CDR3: TGCGCCAGCAGCCATCAGGGGGCTCTCGGCGACATTCAGTACTTC.

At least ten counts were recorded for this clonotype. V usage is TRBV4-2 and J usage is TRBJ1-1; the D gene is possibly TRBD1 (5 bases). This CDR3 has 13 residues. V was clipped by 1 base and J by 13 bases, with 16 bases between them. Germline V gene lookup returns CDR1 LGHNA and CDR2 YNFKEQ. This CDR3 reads CASSQAVEGSVFF. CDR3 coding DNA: TGTGCCAGCAGCCAAGCCGTAGAGGGGTCGGTTTTCTTT.

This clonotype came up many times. The CDR3 DNA sequence: TGTGCCAGCCACGGGACTAGCGACAATGAGCAGTTCTTC. Protein sequence: CASHGTSDNEQFF. The chain joins TRBV7-3 to TRBJ2-1; 10 nucleotides align to TRBD2. Germline CDR1 reads SGHTA; CDR2 reads FQGTGA. Trimming took 8 bases from V and 5 from J; bases not matched to a gene: 3. The CDR3 extends over 13 amino acids.

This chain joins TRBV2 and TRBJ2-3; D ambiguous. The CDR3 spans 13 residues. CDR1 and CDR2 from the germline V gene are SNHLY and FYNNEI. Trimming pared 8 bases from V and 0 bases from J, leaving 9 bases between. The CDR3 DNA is TGTGCCAGCGTTCAAATCAGCACAGATACGCAGTATTTT. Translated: CASVQISTDTQYF.

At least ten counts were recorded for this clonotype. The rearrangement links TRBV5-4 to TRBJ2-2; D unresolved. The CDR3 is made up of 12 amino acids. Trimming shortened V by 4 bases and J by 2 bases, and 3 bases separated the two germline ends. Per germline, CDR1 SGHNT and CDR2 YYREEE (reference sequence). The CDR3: CASSPNTGELFF. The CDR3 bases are TGTGCCAGCAGCCCAAACACCGGGGAGCTGTTTTTT.

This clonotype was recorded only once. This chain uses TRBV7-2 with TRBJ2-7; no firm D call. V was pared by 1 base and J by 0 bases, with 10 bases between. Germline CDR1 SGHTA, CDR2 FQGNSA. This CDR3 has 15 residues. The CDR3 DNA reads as TGTGCCAGCAGCTTAGAAGGAGTGAGCTCCTACGAGCAGTACTTC. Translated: CASSLEGVSSYEQYF.

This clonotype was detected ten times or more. The CDR3 DNA sequence: TGTGCCAGCAGTCCCTCTGGACAGGGGAGAGGGTCCTACGAGCAGTACTTC. It encodes CASSPSGQGRGSYEQYF. The rearrangement links TRBV6-2 or TRBV6-3 to TRBJ2-7; TRBD1 matches 9 bases. CDR3 length: 17 amino acids. V lost 5 bases to trimming and J lost 1 base; unmatched junction nucleotides: 12. CDR1 is MNHEY and CDR2 is SVGEGT in the germline V gene.

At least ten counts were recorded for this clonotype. The CDR3 DNA reads TGCGCCAGCAGCGTTTGGTTGGGGGACAGTGGACCTCCGACCTCCTCCTACGAGCAGTACTTC. Translation gives CASSVWLGDSGPPTSSYEQYF. The chain combines TRBV5-1 with TRBJ2-7; 7 positions match TRBD1. Trimming took 4 bases from V and 0 from J; bases not matched to a gene: 25. The CDR3 runs to 21 residues. Per the germline V gene, CDR1 is SGHRS and CDR2 is YFSETQ. The whole variable domain, filled in from reference TRBV5-1 and TRBJ2-7, reads KAGVTQTPRYLIKTRGQQVTLSCSPISGHRSVSWYQQTPGQGLQFLFEYFSETQRNKGNFPGRFSGRQFSNSRSEMNVSTLELGDSALYLCASSVWLGDSGPPTSSYEQYFGPGTRLTVT.

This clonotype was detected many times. CDR3 sequence reads: CASSANSWQYF. The CDR3 coding sequence is TGTGCCAGCAGCGCGAATTCTTGGCAGTACTTC. The chain couples TRBV7-2 to TRBJ2-7, with D hard to call. Trimming took off 5 bases at V and 9 bases at J, with 11 bases between the two ends. Germline V gene sequence: CDR1 SGHTA, CDR2 FQGNSA. The CDR3 has 11 amino acids.

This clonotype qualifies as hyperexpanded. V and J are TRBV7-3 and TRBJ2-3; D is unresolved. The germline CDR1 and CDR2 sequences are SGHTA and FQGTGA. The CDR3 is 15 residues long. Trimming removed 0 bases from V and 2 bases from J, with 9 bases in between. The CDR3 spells CASSLTGSHTDTQYF. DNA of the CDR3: TGTGCCAGCAGCTTAACGGGTAGCCACACAGATACGCAGTATTTT. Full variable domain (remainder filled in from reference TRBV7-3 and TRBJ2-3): GAGVSQTPSNKVTEKGKYVELRCDPISGHTALYWYRQSLGQGPEFLIYFQGTGAADDSGLPNDRFFAVRPEGSVSTLKIQRTERGDSAVYLCASSLTGSHTDTQYFGPGTRLTVL.

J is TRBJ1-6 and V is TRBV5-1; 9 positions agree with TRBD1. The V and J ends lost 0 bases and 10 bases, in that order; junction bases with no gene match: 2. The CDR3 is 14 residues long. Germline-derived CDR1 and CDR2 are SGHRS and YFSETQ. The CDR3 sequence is CASSLGQGGSPLHF. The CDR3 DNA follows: TGCGCCAGCAGCTTGGGACAGGGGGGCTCACCCCTCCACTTT.

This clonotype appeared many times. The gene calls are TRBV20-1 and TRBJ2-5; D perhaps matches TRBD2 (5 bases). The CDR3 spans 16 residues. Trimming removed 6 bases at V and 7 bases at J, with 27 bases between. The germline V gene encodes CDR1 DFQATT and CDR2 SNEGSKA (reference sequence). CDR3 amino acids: CSADPSLPTSAGTQYF. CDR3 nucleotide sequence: TGCAGTGCGGACCCCTCCTTACCGACATCGGCGGGGACCCAGTACTTC.

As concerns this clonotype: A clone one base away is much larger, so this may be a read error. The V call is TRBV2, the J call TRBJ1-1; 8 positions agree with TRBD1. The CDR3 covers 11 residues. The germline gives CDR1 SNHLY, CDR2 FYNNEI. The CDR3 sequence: CASSLQGEAVF. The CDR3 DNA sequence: TGTGCCAGCAGTTTACAGGGGGAGGCTGTCTTT.

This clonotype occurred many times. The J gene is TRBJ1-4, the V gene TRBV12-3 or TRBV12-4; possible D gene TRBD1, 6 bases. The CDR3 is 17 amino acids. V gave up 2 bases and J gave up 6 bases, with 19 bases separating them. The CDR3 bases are TGTGCCAGCAGTTTATCCCCCCGGGACAACGAGGATGAAAAACTGTTTTTT. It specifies CASSLSPRDNEDEKLFF.

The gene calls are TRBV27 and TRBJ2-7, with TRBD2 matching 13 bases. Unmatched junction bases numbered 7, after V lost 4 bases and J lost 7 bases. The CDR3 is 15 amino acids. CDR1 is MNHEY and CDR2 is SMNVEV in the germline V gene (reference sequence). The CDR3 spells CASSSGLAGMKEQYF. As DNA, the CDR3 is TGTGCCAGCAGTTCGGGACTAGCGGGAATGAAAGAGCAGTACTTC.

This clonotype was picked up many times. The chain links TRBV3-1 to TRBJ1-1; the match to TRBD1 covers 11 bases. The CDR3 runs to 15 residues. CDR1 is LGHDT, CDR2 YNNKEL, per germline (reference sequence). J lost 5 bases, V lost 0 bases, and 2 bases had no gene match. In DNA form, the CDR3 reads TGTGCCAGCAGCCAAGATGGACAGGGGGCAACTGAAGCTTTCTTT. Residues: CASSQDGQGATEAFF.

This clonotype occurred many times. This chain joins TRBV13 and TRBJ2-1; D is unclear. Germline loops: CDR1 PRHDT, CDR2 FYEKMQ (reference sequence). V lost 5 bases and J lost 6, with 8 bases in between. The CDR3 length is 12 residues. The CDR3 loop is CASSKQLNEQFF. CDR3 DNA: TGTGCCAGCAGCAAGCAACTCAATGAGCAGTTCTTC. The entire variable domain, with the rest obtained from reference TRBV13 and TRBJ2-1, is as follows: AAGVIQSPRHLIKEKRETATLKCYPIPRHDTVYWYQQGPGQDPQFLISFYEKMQSDKGSIPDRFSAQQFSDYHSELNMSSLELGDSALYFCASSKQLNEQFFGPGTRLTVL.

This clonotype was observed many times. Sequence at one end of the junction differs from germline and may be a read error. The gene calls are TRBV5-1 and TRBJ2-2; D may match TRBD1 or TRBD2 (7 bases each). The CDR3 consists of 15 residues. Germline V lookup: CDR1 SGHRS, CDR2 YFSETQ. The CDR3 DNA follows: TGCGCCAGCAGGGGGGGGACAGAGAACACCGTGGAGCTGTTTTTT. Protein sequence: CASRGGTENTVELFF. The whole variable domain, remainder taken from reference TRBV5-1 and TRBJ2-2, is KAGVTQTPRYLIKTRGQQVTLSCSPISGHRSVSWYQQTPGQGLQFLFEYFSETQRNKGNFPGRFSGRQFSNSRSEMNVSTLELGDSALYLCASRGGTENTVELFFGEGSRLTVL.

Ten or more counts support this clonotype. DNA of the CDR3: TGTGCCAGCAGTTTATTTTATTCGGGCCAGCCCCAGCATTTT. It yields the protein CASSLFYSGQPQHF. The chain joins TRBV12-3 or TRBV12-4 to TRBJ1-5; D gene ambiguous. CDR3 length equals 14 residues. Trimming stripped 2 bases from V and 7 bases from J, with 12 bases between.

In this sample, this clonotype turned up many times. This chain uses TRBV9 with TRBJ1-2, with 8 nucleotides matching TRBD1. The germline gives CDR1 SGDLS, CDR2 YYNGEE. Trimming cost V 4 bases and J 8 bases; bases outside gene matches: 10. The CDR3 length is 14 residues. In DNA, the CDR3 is TGTGCCAGCAGCCTAAATCAGGGGGCGAAGGGCTACACCTTC. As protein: CASSLNQGAKGYTF.

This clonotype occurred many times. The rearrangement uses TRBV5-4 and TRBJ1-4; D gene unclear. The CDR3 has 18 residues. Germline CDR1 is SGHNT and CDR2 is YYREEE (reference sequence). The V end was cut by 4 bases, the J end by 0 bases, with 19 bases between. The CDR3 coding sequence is TGTGCCAGCAGCCGAAACCGGGCTACCTCTCCAACTAATGAAAAACTGTTTTTT. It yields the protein CASSRNRATSPTNEKLFF.

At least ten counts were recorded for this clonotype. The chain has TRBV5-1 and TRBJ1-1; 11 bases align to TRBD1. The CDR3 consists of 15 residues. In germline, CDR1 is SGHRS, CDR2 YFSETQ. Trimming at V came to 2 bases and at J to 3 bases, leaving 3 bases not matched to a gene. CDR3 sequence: CASSFGDRGYTEAFF. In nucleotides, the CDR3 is TGCGCCAGCAGCTTCGGGGACAGGGGGTACACTGAAGCTTTCTTT.